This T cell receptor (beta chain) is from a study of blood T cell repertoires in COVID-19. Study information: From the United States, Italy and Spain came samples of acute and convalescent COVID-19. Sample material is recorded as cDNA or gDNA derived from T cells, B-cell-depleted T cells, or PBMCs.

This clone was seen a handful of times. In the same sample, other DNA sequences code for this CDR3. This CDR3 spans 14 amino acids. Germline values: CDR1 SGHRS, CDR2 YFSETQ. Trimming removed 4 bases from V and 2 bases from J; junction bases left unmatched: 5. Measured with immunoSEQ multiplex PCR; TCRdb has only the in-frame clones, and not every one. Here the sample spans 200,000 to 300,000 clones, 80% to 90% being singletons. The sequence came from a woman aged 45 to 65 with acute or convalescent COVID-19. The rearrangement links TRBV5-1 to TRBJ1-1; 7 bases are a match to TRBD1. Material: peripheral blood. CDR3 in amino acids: CASSRQGGNTEAFF. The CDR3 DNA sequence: TGCGCCAGCAGCCGACAGGGAGGTAACACTGAAGCTTTCTTT.